A selection of T cell receptor beta chains follows, all from one sample in a study of T cells in Graves' hyperthyroidism and ophthalmopathy. TCRdb reprocessed the multiplex PCR reads with MiXCR, giving one entry per CDR3 protein. The sample has around 340,000 distinct CDR3 sequences; roughly 18% are singletons. Sequencing input: blood. The receptors originated from a woman between 40 and 55 years old with Graves' ophthalmopathy. CDR3s include the opening cysteine and the closing phenylalanine or tryptophan. Each record gives: clone size, J gene, CDR3 length, D gene, V gene, CDR3 DNA, CDR3 protein. A D gene is named only where the DNA matches it firmly. The size of a clone is reported for some rows only, either as once, few or many, or as a class for expanded clones.

many	TRBJ1-1	18	-	TRBV6-2/TRBV6-3	TGTGCCAGCAGTTACTTCCCGACAGAGTTCCTAATGAACACTGAAGCTTTCTTT	CASSYFPTEFLMNTEAFF
many	TRBJ2-5	14	-	TRBV20-1	TGCAGTGCTAGTGGACTGGTTAAACAAGAGACCCAGTACTTC	CSASGLVKQETQYF
many	TRBJ2-2	14	-	TRBV29-1	TGCAGCGTTAGAGGAGTCCTAGGCACCGGGGAGCTGTTTTTT	CSVRGVLGTGELFF
few	TRBJ2-3	17	-	TRBV30	TGTGCCTGGAGTCCAGGGCGCCCGGACGGGAGCACAGATACGCAGTATTTT	CAWSPGRPDGSTDTQYF
many	TRBJ2-4	14	-	TRBV11-2	TGTGCCAGCAGCCCCCTGAGGCCGGCATACATTCAGTACTTC	CASSPLRPAYIQYF
many	TRBJ2-7	13	-	TRBV7-3	TGTGCCAGCAGCCTCGACTCCACCTACGAGCAGTACTTC	CASSLDSTYEQYF
-	TRBJ1-5	18	-	TRBV20-1	TGCAGTGCTAGAGATCCGGCCGTGGCGGGGGATAGCAATCAGCCCCAGCATTTT	CSARDPAVAGDSNQPQHF
many	TRBJ1-5	14	-	TRBV12-3/TRBV12-4	TGTGCCAGCAGTTTATATCAGGGCGATCAGCCCCAGCATTTT	CASSLYQGDQPQHF
-	TRBJ2-3	13	TRBD2	TRBV9	TGTGCCAGCTCCCGGGAGGGCTCAGATACGCAGTATTTT	CASSREGSDTQYF
many	TRBJ2-7	14	TRBD2	TRBV28	TGTGCCAGCAGTTTAACTAGCGGGTACTACGAGCAGTACTTC	CASSLTSGYYEQYF
many	TRBJ2-5	16	TRBD2	TRBV11-2	TGTGCCAGCAGCTTAACGGGACTAGCGGGACAAGAGACCCAGTACTTC	CASSLTGLAGQETQYF
many	TRBJ2-7	13	-	TRBV12-3/TRBV12-4	TGTGCCAGCAGTTTGATGTCGCATGGCGAGCAGTACTTC	CASSLMSHGEQYF
once	TRBJ1-1	15	-	TRBV7-9	TGTGCCAGCAGCTTAGACGACATGTCGTTCACTGAAGCTTTCTTT	CASSLDDMSFTEAFF
-	TRBJ1-1	11	-	TRBV6-4	TGTGCCAGCAGTAAAGACAGTGAAGCTTTCTTT	CASSKDSEAFF
many	TRBJ2-7	13	-	TRBV30	TGTGCCTGGAGTGTGGGGGGCTCCTACGAGCAGTACTTC	CAWSVGGSYEQYF
many	TRBJ1-1	13	TRBD1	TRBV15	TGTGCCACCAGGGGGACAGGGTTCACTGAAGCTTTCTTT	CATRGTGFTEAFF
many	TRBJ2-7	16	-	TRBV6-5	TGTGCCAGCAGTTACTCATGGAGGGGAGTTGGAGACGAGCAGTACTTC	CASSYSWRGVGDEQYF
many	TRBJ2-7	13	-	TRBV5-1	TGCGCCAGCAGCTCAGAACCCGTAGGGGAGCAGTACTTC	CASSSEPVGEQYF
many	TRBJ2-5	14	-	TRBV28	TGTGCCAGCAGAAAGGGTGGGGAGAAAAGGACCCAGTACTTC	CASRKGGEKRTQYF
many	TRBJ1-1	13	-	TRBV6-5	TGTGCCAGCAGTTATGACGGGGACACTGAAGCTTTCTTT	CASSYDGDTEAFF
few	TRBJ2-2	18	TRBD1	TRBV4-1	TGCGCCAGCAGCCTGCTCCCCGGGACAGGGGTGATAGCCGGGGAGCTGTTTTTT	CASSLLPGTGVIAGELFF
many	TRBJ2-7	15	-	TRBV7-2	TGTGCCAGCAGCTTAGGGCTAGACCTCCTCCGCGAGCAGTACTTC	CASSLGLDLLREQYF
many	TRBJ1-1	18	TRBD1	TRBV9	TGTGTCAGCAGCGTAGCTAGCCGGACAGGGGGCGAGAATACTGAAGCTTTCTTT	CVSSVASRTGGENTEAFF
-	TRBJ1-2	13	-	TRBV30	TGTGCCTGGAGGGTTGGGTCAGCACCCGGCTACACCTTC	CAWRVGSAPGYTF
many	TRBJ2-5	14	TRBD1	TRBV30	TGTGCCTGGAGAAGGGGGACAGGAGGGGAGACCCAGTACTTC	CAWRRGTGGETQYF
many	TRBJ2-5	12	-	TRBV29-1	TGCAGCGTTGCTAGCAGGGAAGAGACCCAGTACTTC	CSVASREETQYF
few	TRBJ2-7	15	TRBD2	TRBV13	TGTGCCAGCAGCTCCAGGGTACTAGCGGGAAACGAGCAGTACTTC	CASSSRVLAGNEQYF
many	TRBJ2-2	16	-	TRBV6-5	TGTGCCAGCAGGAGAGGGGGAGGCCAGGGGGCCGGGGAGCTGTTTTTT	CASRRGGGQGAGELFF
many	TRBJ1-3	14	TRBD1	TRBV12-3/TRBV12-4	TGTGCCAGCAAGGGGACAGGGTCTGGAAACACCATATATTTT	CASKGTGSGNTIYF
many	TRBJ1-2	14	-	TRBV6-1	TGTGCCAGCAATGGTAGGGGCTCTGGGCGTGGCTACACCTTC	CASNGRGSGRGYTF
few	TRBJ2-7	13	-	TRBV12-3/TRBV12-4	TGTGCCAGCAGTTTAGGACTCGTCGCGGAGCAGTACTTC	CASSLGLVAEQYF
many	TRBJ1-1	15	TRBD1	TRBV27	TGTGCCAGCAGTGTAGACAGGGAGGATGACACTGAAGCTTTCTTT	CASSVDREDDTEAFF
many	TRBJ2-7	15	-	TRBV15	TGTGCCACCAGCAGAGATCCGGGACCTGCCTACGAGCAGTACTTC	CATSRDPGPAYEQYF
many	TRBJ1-2	14	-	TRBV6-5	TGTGCCAGCAGCACATGGGGATCTAACTATGGCTACACCTTC	CASSTWGSNYGYTF
many	TRBJ2-7	15	TRBD2	TRBV6-1	TGTGCCAGCAGACCTATAGCGGGAGGTAGATACGAGCAGTACTTC	CASRPIAGGRYEQYF